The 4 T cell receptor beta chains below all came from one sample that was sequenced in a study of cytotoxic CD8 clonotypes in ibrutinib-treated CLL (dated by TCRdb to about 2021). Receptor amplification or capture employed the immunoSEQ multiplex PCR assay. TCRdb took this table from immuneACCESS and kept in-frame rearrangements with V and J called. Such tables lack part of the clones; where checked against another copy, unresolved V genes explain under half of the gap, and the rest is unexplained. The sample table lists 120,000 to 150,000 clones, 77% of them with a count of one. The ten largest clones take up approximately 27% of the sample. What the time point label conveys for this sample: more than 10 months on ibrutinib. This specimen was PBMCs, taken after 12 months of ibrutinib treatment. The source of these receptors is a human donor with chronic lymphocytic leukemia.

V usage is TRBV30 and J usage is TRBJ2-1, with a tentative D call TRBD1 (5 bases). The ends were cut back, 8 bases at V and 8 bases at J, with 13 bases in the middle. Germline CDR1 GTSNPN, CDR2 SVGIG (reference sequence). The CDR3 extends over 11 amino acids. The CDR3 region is CARQGFHEQFF. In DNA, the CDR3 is TGTGCCCGTCAGGGTTTCCATGAGCAGTTCTTC.

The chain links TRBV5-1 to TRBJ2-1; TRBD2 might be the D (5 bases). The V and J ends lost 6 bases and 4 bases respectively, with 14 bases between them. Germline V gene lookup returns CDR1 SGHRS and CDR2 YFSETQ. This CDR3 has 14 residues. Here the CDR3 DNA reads TGCGCCAGCACCCACGGGTCGGGGTACAATGAGCAGTTCTTC. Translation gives CASTHGSGYNEQFF.

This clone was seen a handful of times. CDR3 nucleotides: TGTGCCAGCGGCGCGACAGGGGGCCCCTACGAGCAGTACTTC. Residues: CASGATGGPYEQYF. The chain recombines TRBV7-6 with TRBJ2-7; 10 bases are shared with TRBD1. J was trimmed by 2 bases and V by 8 bases; bases with no gene match: 6. CDR1 and CDR2 from the germline V gene are SGHVS and FNYEAQ. The CDR3 runs to 14 residues.

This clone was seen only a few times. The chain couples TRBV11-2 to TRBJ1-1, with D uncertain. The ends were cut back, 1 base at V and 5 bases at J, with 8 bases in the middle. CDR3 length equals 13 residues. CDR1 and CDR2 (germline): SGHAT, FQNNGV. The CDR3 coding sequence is TGTGCCAGCAGCTTAGGAGGGAGGACTGAAGCTTTCTTT. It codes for CASSLGGRTEAFF.